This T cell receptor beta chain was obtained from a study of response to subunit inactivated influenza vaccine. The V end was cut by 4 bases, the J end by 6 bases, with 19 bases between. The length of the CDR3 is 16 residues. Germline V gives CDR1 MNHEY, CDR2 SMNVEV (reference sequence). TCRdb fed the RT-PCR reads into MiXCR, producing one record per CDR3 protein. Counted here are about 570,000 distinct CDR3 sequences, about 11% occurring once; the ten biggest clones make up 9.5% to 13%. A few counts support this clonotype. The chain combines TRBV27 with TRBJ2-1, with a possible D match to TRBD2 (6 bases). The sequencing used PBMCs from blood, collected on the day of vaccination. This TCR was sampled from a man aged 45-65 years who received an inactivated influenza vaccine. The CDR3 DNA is TGTGCCAGCAGTTCAAAACGATCGGGACTTATCAATGAGCAGTTCTTC. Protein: CASSSKRSGLINEQFF.